This T cell receptor beta chain stems from a study of T cell responses to AZD1222 COVID-19 vaccine. TCRdb's table, derived via immunoSEQ multiplex PCR, lists solely in-frame clones and lacks some. The table lists approximately 110,000 clones, around 90% of them singletons. This TCR came from an adult who received the AZD1222 COVID-19 vaccine. The sample in question was peripheral blood, obtained 28 days after the second AZD1222 dose.

This CDR3 reads CASSFGTFGGNTEAFF. DNA of the CDR3: TGTGCCAGCAGTTTCGGGACATTTGGGGGGAACACTGAAGCTTTCTTT. V and J are TRBV2 and TRBJ1-1; TRBD1 is a possible D gene (6 bases). Germline CDR1 reads SNHLY; CDR2 reads FYNNEI. The V gene lost 5 bases and the J gene lost 1 base, with 17 bases spanning the gap. The length of the CDR3 is 16 residues.